The 9 T cell receptor beta chains below come from one sample, sequenced in a study of spatial heterogeneity in lung cancer. TCRdb analysed the 5' RACE reads with MiXCR anew, one entry per CDR3 protein. This sample has roughly 6,900 distinct CDR3 sequences, with more than 5.5% found just once. Time point of the sample: sample taken at primary tumor resection. Tumor, nontumor lung or frozen PBMC supplied whole RNA, sequenced without sorting. The sequencing used normal lung tissue next to the tumor, collected at surgery. These receptor sequences come from a female donor with early-stage non-small cell lung cancer.

Of note for this clonotype: A library prepared for alpha chains yielded this beta chain as an off-target read; its size is of little meaning. The chain uses TRBV6-5 and TRBJ2-3; possibly TRBD1 for D (6 bases). Germline loops: CDR1 MNHEY, CDR2 SVGAGI. The germline V and J ends were trimmed by 0 bases and 4 bases, with 11 bases remaining between them. There are 15 residues in the CDR3. CDR3 amino acids: CASSYSPGAPDTQYF. CDR3 nucleotides: TGTGCCAGCAGTTACTCGCCAGGGGCGCCAGATACGCAGTATTTT.

Many counts were recorded for this clonotype. This beta chain is an unintended read in a library built for alpha chains; its size means little. The chain employs TRBV4-1 and TRBJ2-5; D not certain. Germline CDR1 and CDR2: MGHRA and YSYEKL. The length of the CDR3 is 17 residues. The V end was cut by 0 bases, the J end by 1 base, with 15 bases between. The CDR3 DNA is TGCGCCAGCAGCCAAGATCCCTACCTAAGAGGCCAAGAGACCCAGTACTTC. Encoded protein: CASSQDPYLRGQETQYF.

In this sample, this clonotype turned up many times. The library was prepared for alpha chains; this beta chain is a stray read, so its frequency means little. As DNA, the CDR3 is TGTGCCAGCAGCGTACTTGGGGGACCCAACACTGAAGCTTTCTTT. Its protein is CASSVLGGPNTEAFF. The chain recombines TRBV9 with TRBJ1-1, with TRBD1 as a possible D gene (5 bases). Per the germline V gene, CDR1 is SGDLS and CDR2 is YYNGEE. The CDR3 loop spans 15 amino acids. The V gene lost 1 base and the J gene lost 2 bases, with 12 bases spanning the gap.

About this clonotype: This beta chain slipped into a library made for alpha chains as a stray read, so its size is not meaningful. V is TRBV5-1 and J is TRBJ2-6; the D call may be TRBD1 or TRBD2 (5 bases each). CDR3 length: 17 amino acids. Trimming pared 0 bases from V and 0 bases from J, leaving 10 bases between. CDR1 and CDR2 (germline): SGHRS, YFSETQ. In DNA form, the CDR3 reads TGCGCCAGCAGCTTGGAAGGGACCGGCTCTGGGGCCAACGTCCTGACTTTC. Residues: CASSLEGTGSGANVLTF.

The sample holds many counts of this clonotype. This beta chain turned up in a library designed for alpha chains; as an off-target read, its abundance says little. This sequence joins TRBV4-1 and TRBJ2-5, with 7 positions matching TRBD1. The length of the CDR3 is 15 residues. CDR1 MGHRA and CDR2 YSYEKL come from the germline V gene. The junction had 8 bases not matched to a gene; V was cut back by 2 bases and J by 5 bases. In nucleotides, the CDR3 is TGCGCCAGCAGCCAACCACAGGGGTCGGGGGAGACCCAGTACTTC. Amino acid sequence: CASSQPQGSGETQYF.

This clonotype was found many times. In a library made to pick up alpha chains, this beta chain is a stray read with a size that means little. The genes are TRBV6-5 and TRBJ1-2; D perhaps matches TRBD1 (5 bases). V gave up 4 bases and J gave up 7 bases, with 16 bases separating them. From germline, CDR1 is MNHEY and CDR2 SVGAGI. The length of the CDR3 is 14 residues. CDR3 nucleotide sequence: TGTGCCAGCAGTTCCCTCGGGGGAGGCTTTGGCTACACCTTC. It translates to CASSSLGGGFGYTF.

This clonotype has a count of ten or more. This beta chain lies outside the target of a library built for alpha chains; its clone size means little. The gene calls are TRBV12-3 or TRBV12-4 and TRBJ1-6, with 8 positions matching TRBD1. J lost 10 bases, V lost 6 bases, and 11 bases had no gene match. The CDR3 length is 15 residues. The CDR3 here is CASSPGTGGGSPLHF. The CDR3 DNA follows: TGTGCCAGCAGCCCGGGTACAGGGGGTGGCTCACCCCTCCACTTT.

In its sample, this clonotype was seen a few times. The library was built for alpha chains, so this beta chain is an off-target read and its size means little. This chain connects TRBV5-4 to TRBJ2-1; D is possibly TRBD2 (6 bases). This CDR3 contains 18 residues. CDR1 and CDR2 (germline): SGHNT, YYREEE (reference sequence). The V gene lost 0 bases and the J gene lost 7 bases, with 23 bases spanning the gap. The CDR3, as DNA: TGTGCCAGCAGCTTGGGACACCCGGGAGCGGCGGCCGGTAATGAGCAGTTCTTC. Translating it yields CASSLGHPGAAAGNEQFF.

By its share, this clonotype is medium-sized. Within a library made for alpha chains, this beta chain is off target, and its count is uninformative. This chain connects TRBV7-9 to TRBJ2-1; 11 bases map to TRBD2. Germline CDR1 and CDR2: SEHNR and FQNEAQ (reference sequence). The ends lost 5 bases at V and 4 bases at J; junction bases unmatched: 4. The CDR3 extends over 15 amino acids. The chain's CDR3 is CASSTGLAEYNEQFF. CDR3 sequence (DNA): TGTGCCAGCAGCACGGGACTAGCGGAGTACAATGAGCAGTTCTTC.